The entry below gives a single T cell receptor (beta chain) sequence along with its context. Its antigen remains unidentified. The input lacks base qualities; no much larger clone sits a single base away. This entry belongs to a study of shared T cell receptors in the human thymus (dated by TCRdb to the early 2020s). The study in broad terms: The study examined how self-reactive, shared T-cell receptor alpha chains are generated in the human thymus.

Receptors were amplified or captured by the immunoSEQ multiplex PCR assay. Here the immuneACCESS table is served through TCRdb, limited to in-frame sequences with V and J called. Missing clones are a known gap in these copies; in checked studies unresolved V genes cover under half, and the rest lacks a known reason. Recorded for this sample are some 700,000 clones; roughly 88% of them occurred a single time. The top ten constitute around 0.0099% of the sample. V lost 4 bases and J lost 3 bases, and the count of bases not matched to a germline gene is 10. From the cysteine through the phenylalanine, the CDR3 covers 16 amino acids. The kept DNA is CDR3 alone, 48 bases in frame from the first base. Per the germline V gene, SGHRS is the CDR1 and YFSETQ is the CDR2. The sample was also linked to a second study, of human thymus T cells. Looking at the second paper: Donors were immunologically healthy infants undergoing open corrective cardiac surgery for congenital heart defects in Finland. Thymus tissue was obtained as surgical resects removed during corrective cardiac surgery. V and J gene segment usage appeared biased in both thymic and peripheral blood repertoires. The related research found that thymic TCR repertoires overlapped highly between unrelated individuals. The study characterized TCR alpha and beta repertoires from under 10 infant thymus samples and a few related peripheral blood samples. Donor ages ranging from about 6 to 244 days were recorded, and five to seven male and a couple of female infants were included in the cohort. Thymocytes were freed from the tissue by mechanical means and kept at -70 degrees C as pellets of about 9-33 million cells. A QIAsymphony instrument was used to extract genomic DNA from frozen cell pellets. TCRB and TCRAD loci were amplified from a standardized quantity of quality-controlled genomic DNA using the immunoSEQ multiplex PCR assay. The amplicons spanned the V(D)J region and were long enough to cover the CDR3 and allow V and J genes to be identified. Through the commercial immunoSEQ service, the amplicons were sequenced on an Illumina platform. Corrections for primer bias and sequencing errors followed previously described methods, while TCRAD and TCRB definitions were based on the IMGT database. The repertoires were analysed using immunoSEQ Analyzer 3.0 and VDJTools for basic statistics, V/J segment usage, diversity estimates, rarefaction and pairwise overlap. Diversity was estimated using the Chao1, ChaoE, Efron-Thisted, Shannon and inverse Simpson indices, and was also estimated on datasets down-sampled to the size of the smallest sample. For repertoire overlap, CDR3 nucleotide sequence, V gene and J gene had to match strictly, and clustering was done by Jaccard-based multidimensional scaling. On average, thymus samples yielded 750,000 to 1,000,000 unique TCRB clonotypes, whereas blood samples yielded some 80,000.

The sequencing input was thymocytes. This receptor was obtained from a boy under three years old with a congenital heart defect. Donor details come from another sample of the same person, matched by shared clones. The rearranged segments are TRBV5-1 and TRBJ1-3; 7 bases in the middle match TRBD1. The DNA sequence is TGCGCCAGCAGCAAGATCGGACAGGCCTATGGAAACACCATATATTTT. Translation gives CASSKIGQAYGNTIYF.